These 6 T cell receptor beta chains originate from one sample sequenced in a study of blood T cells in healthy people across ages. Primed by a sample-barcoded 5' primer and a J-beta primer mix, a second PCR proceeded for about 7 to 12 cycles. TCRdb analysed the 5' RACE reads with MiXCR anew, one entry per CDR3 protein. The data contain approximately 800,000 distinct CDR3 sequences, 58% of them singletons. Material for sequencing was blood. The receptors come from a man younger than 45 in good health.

This CDR3 is CASSQVGQRSYNEQFF. DNA for the CDR3: TGTGCCAGCAGCCAAGTGGGACAGAGATCCTACAATGAGCAGTTCTTC. This sequence joins TRBV3-1 and TRBJ2-1; TRBD1 matches at 7 bases. Unmatched junction bases numbered 4, after V lost 1 base and J lost 1 base. The CDR3 has 16 amino acids. The germline V gene encodes CDR1 LGHDT and CDR2 YNNKEL (reference sequence).

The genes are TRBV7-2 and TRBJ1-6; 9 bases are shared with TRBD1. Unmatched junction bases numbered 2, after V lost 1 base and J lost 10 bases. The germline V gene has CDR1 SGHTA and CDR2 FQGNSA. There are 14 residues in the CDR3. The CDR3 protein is CASSLGQGVSPLHF. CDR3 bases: TGTGCCAGCAGCTTAGGACAGGGGGTCTCACCCCTCCACTTT.

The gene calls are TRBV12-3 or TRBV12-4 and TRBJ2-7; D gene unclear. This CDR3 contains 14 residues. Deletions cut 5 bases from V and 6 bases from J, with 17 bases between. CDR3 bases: TGTGCCAGCAGTAGAGACCAAATCTCTTGCGAGCAGTACTTC. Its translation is CASSRDQISCEQYF.

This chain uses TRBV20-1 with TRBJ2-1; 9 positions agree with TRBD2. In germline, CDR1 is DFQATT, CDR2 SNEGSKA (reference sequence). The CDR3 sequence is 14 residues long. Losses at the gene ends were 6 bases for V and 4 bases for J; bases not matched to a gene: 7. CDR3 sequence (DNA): TGCAGTGCCATCGGACTAGCGACGTACAATGAGCAGTTCTTC. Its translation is CSAIGLATYNEQFF.

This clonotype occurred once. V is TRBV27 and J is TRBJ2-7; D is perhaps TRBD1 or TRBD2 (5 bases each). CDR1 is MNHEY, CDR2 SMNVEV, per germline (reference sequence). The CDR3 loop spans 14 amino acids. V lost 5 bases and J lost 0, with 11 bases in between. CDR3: CASSGGPASYEQYF. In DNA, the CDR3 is TGTGCCAGCAGTGGGGGACCAGCCTCCTACGAGCAGTACTTC.

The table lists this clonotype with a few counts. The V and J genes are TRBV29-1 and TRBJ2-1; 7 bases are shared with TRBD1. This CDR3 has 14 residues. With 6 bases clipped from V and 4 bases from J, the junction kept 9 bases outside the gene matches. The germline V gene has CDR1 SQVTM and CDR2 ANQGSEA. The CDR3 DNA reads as TGCAGCGTCATGGGGACAGAGGATTACAATGAGCAGTTCTTC. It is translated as CSVMGTEDYNEQFF.